Below, one T cell receptor (beta chain) is given with its context. The data belong to a study of CD8 T cells in Susac syndrome. CDR1 is SEHNR and CDR2 is FQNEAQ in the germline V gene (reference sequence). This CDR3 is built from 16 residues. The ends lost 4 bases at V and 3 bases at J; junction bases unmatched: 5. The patients with Susac syndrome were individuals who fulfilled the recently defined diagnostic criteria for disease that was either definite or probable. An input of roughly 0.5 to 1 ug of RNA was subjected to reverse transcription using random hexamers. Amplification of TCR beta CDR3 was carried out by immunoSEQ multiplex PCR, which covered 54 Vbeta and 13 Jbeta segments. TCRdb analysed the immunoSEQ multiplex PCR reads with MiXCR anew, one entry per CDR3 protein. Among under 200,000 distinct CDR3 sequences listed, 90% to 95% were seen once.

Sequences were obtained from CD4+ T cells from PBMCs. The V and J genes are TRBV7-9 and TRBJ2-2; 10 bases fit TRBD1. The receptor's source is a human donor with Susac syndrome. CDR3 in amino acids: CASSSSGTGDTGELFF. The CDR3 DNA follows: TGTGCCAGCAGCTCATCCGGGACAGGGGACACCGGGGAGCTGTTTTTT.